This T cell receptor beta chain was sequenced during a study of response to subunit inactivated influenza vaccine. Study observations and caveats: Authors suggested that a seasonal influenza vaccination recruits few new T cells each time.

Points on this clonotype: Its antigen is unknown.

This CDR3 is built from 21 residues. V trimming: 2 bases; J trimming: 2 bases; junction bases outside the gene matches: 21. Germline V gene data show CDR1 as MNHEY and CDR2 as SVGEGT. TCRdb redid the calling of the RT-PCR reads with MiXCR, one entry per CDR3 protein. The table shows 650,000 to 700,000 distinct CDR3 sequences, with about a sixth occurring only once. The TCR comes from a man in his fifties or sixties who received an inactivated influenza vaccine. The source material was PBMCs from blood, sampled 11 to 12 days after vaccination. The chain couples TRBV6-2 or TRBV6-3 to TRBJ2-3; TRBD2 agrees at 8 bases. The CDR3 bases are TGTGCCAGCAGTTACCCAATCTCGGGCGGGGGGTCCACCTCCGACACAGATACGCAGTATTTT. This gives the protein CASSYPISGGGSTSDTDTQYF.